Listed below are T cell receptor beta chains from one sample, sequenced in a study of technical replicates of blood from a handful of donors. Here immunoSEQ multiplex PCR was the method, and the copy in TCRdb shows in-frame clones only, minus some. The sample records fewer than 110,000 clones, roughly 95% being singletons. Sequenced material: T cells isolated from PBMCs. Receptors were obtained from a human donor in good health. CDR3s include the opening cysteine and the closing phenylalanine or tryptophan. The order of the fields is clone size, J gene, V gene, CDR3 protein. The size of a clone is reported for some rows only, either as once, few or many, or as a class for expanded clones.

>-|TRBJ2-5|TRBV5-6
CASSLDRGETQYF
>-|TRBJ1-5|TRBV27
CASRTDRGQHSNQPQHF
>-|TRBJ2-7|TRBV9
CASSDNYEQYF
>-|TRBJ2-3|TRBV9
CASSSRQAPGGTDTQYF
>-|TRBJ1-2|TRBV13
CASAGTGGGYGYTF
>once|TRBJ2-6|TRBV7-9
CASSRDQGARANVLTF
>-|TRBJ1-4|TRBV7-9
CASSLGQGVREKLFF
>-|TRBJ1-1|TRBV19
CASSATRTLHTEAFF
>-|TRBJ2-1|TRBV28
CASSLAPPSLQTYNEQFF
>-|TRBJ2-5|TRBV14
CASSLSGSSGETQYF
>-|TRBJ2-7|TRBV18
CASSEGQGIYEQYF
>-|TRBJ1-4|TRBV5-1
CASSFRGLASGEKLFF
>few|TRBJ1-1|TRBV7-2
CASSRIQGAWIEAFF
>-|TRBJ2-7|TRBV19
CASNQGALHEQYF
>-|TRBJ2-4|TRBV4-1
CASSQEGSPGKAHIQYF
>-|TRBJ1-3|TRBV6-6
CASSGHDGNTIYF
>-|TRBJ1-1|TRBV7-9
CASSGRQGLLNTEAFF
>-|TRBJ1-2|TRBV6-5
CASSYGGNYGYTF
>-|TRBJ2-1|TRBV28
CASSFRISGRDHEQFF
>-|TRBJ1-4|TRBV4-1
CASSLPVLNEKLFF
>-|TRBJ2-1|TRBV5-1
CASSLVAAGVTYNEQFF
>-|TRBJ2-7|TRBV5-1
CASSIGLAGDGFSYEQYF
>-|TRBJ1-6|TRBV2
CASRPTGSDGSPLHF
>-|TRBJ1-2|TRBV5-4
CASSLARIHGYTF
>-|TRBJ2-7|TRBV28
CASRGETDRDHEQYF
>-|TRBJ2-7|TRBV19
CASSPGLANYEQYF
>-|TRBJ2-1|TRBV6-5
CASKRDRDPINEQFF
>-|TRBJ2-1|TRBV7-3
CASSPFGASGGDEQFF
>-|TRBJ1-2|TRBV4-1
CASSQLTGVSYGYTF